The next 18 T cell receptor beta chains were all read from a single sample in a study of OX40 agonist ivuxolimab in advanced cancers. The data were produced by immunoSEQ multiplex PCR, yet TCRdb's version contains in-frame clones alone and is incomplete. The sample has about 96,000 clones, 90% seen once. The source was CD4+ or CD8+ T cells sorted from blood, collected in a trial of the OX40 agonist ivuxolimab. Source of these receptors: an adult with an advanced solid tumor such as melanoma, head and neck, liver or kidney cancer.

This clone appeared a single time. The chain has TRBV6-6 and TRBJ1-5; maybe TRBD1 (6 bases). The CDR3 runs 14 residues. The germline gives CDR1 MNHNY, CDR2 SVGAGI (reference sequence). Trimming removed 4 bases at V and 3 bases at J, with 10 bases between. CDR3 residues: CASSLQGFNQPQHF. As DNA, the CDR3 is TGTGCCAGCAGTTTACAGGGTTTCAATCAGCCCCAGCATTTT.

This clone was observed once. This chain links TRBV4-2 with TRBJ2-2; D remains ambiguous. The V end was cut by 4 bases, the J end by 2 bases, with 2 bases between. The CDR3 runs 12 residues. Germline V gives CDR1 LGHNA, CDR2 YNFKEQ. The DNA of the CDR3 is TGTGCCAGCAGCCGCAACACCGGGGAGCTGTTTTTT. Protein sequence: CASSRNTGELFF.

The rearrangement joins TRBV7-6 to TRBJ2-7; TRBD1 or TRBD2 may be the D gene (5 bases each). The germline gives CDR1 SGHVS, CDR2 FNYEAQ. This CDR3 has 13 amino acids. V shed 5 bases and J shed 4 bases, with 12 bases lying between them. CDR3 region: CASSPGAWYEQYF. The CDR3 DNA follows: TGTGCCAGCAGCCCCGGGGCTTGGTACGAGCAGTACTTC. The full variable domain, in which reference TRBV7-6 and TRBJ2-7 provide the parts outside the CDR3, is GAGVSQSPRYKVTKRGQDVALRCDPISGHVSLYWYRQALGQGPEFLTYFNYEAQQDKSGLPNDRFSAERPEGSISTLTIQRTEQRDSAMYRCASSPGAWYEQYFGPGTRLTVT.

This clone has just a few counts. This sample includes further DNA sequences coding for the same CDR3. J is TRBJ1-1 and V is TRBV11-3, with D unclear. With 6 bases removed from V and 2 bases from J, the gap between germline ends came to 10 bases. Germline CDR1 is SGHNT and CDR2 is YENEEA. The CDR3 extends over 13 amino acids. For the CDR3, the DNA is TGTGCCAGCAGTCTTGGTAGAAACACTGAAGCTTTCTTT. Its translation is CASSLGRNTEAFF.

This chain connects TRBV7-2 to TRBJ1-5, with D unresolved. The germline CDR1 and CDR2 sequences are SGHTA and FQGNSA. The V end lost 5 bases, the J end lost 4 bases, and 15 bases lay between the germline ends. The CDR3 totals 15 residues. This CDR3 reads CASSPGGESNQPQHF. The CDR3 bases are TGTGCCAGCAGCCCAGGAGGAGAAAGTAATCAGCCCCAGCATTTT.

This clone has just one count. V gene TRBV6-1 combines with J gene TRBJ2-7; tentatively, D is TRBD2 (5 bases). V dropped 10 bases and J dropped 5 bases, with 18 bases sitting between them. In germline, CDR1 is MNHNS, CDR2 SASEGT. The CDR3 runs to 13 residues. The CDR3 region has the DNA TGTGCCACCGAACTAGTTACACTCGACGAGCAGTACTTC. It translates to CATELVTLDEQYF.

V gene TRBV2 combines with J gene TRBJ2-5, with 11 nucleotides matching TRBD1. This CDR3 comprises 15 residues. J lost 2 bases, V lost 3 bases, and 2 bases had no gene match. Germline V lookup: CDR1 SNHLY, CDR2 FYNNEI. As DNA, the CDR3 is TGTGCCAGCAGTGACGGGACAGGGGGACAAGAGACCCAGTACTTC. It yields the protein CASSDGTGGQETQYF.

The chain employs TRBV30 and TRBJ1-2, with D hard to call. Deletions cut 0 bases from V and 2 bases from J, with 13 bases between. This CDR3 region has 15 residues. The germline CDR1 and CDR2 sequences are GTSNPN and SVGIG (reference sequence). Written as DNA, the CDR3 is TGTGCCTGGAGTGTAAGAGGGCAGTTAAACTATGGCTACACCTTC. It encodes CAWSVRGQLNYGYTF.

The chain couples TRBV7-9 to TRBJ2-1, with unresolved D. Per germline, CDR1 SEHNR and CDR2 FQNEAQ (reference sequence). V was shortened by 3 bases and J by 5 bases, with 2 bases between the two germline ends. The CDR3 has 11 residues. For the CDR3, the DNA is TGTGCCAGCAGCTTCAACAATGAGCAGTTCTTC. It codes for CASSFNNEQFF.

This clone was detected once. The V gene is TRBV4-3, the J gene TRBJ2-4, with unresolved D. This CDR3 is 14 amino acids long. CDR1 is LGHNA, CDR2 YSLEER, per germline. Trimming cost V 4 bases and J 6 bases, with 13 bases left between them. The CDR3 DNA follows: TGCGCCAGCAGCCCCGTAGGGTCGGGAAACATTCAGTACTTC. This translates into CASSPVGSGNIQYF.

In regard to this clone: Its ends do not fully match the called genes, so a read error is possible. V is TRBV27 and J is TRBJ2-1; either TRBD1 or TRBD2 may fit D (6 bases each). The germline V gene has CDR1 MNHEY and CDR2 SMNVEV (reference sequence). The CDR3 runs 15 residues. The DNA of the CDR3 is TGTGCCAGCAGTTTACTAGCTAGGGGGGACGGTGAGCGGTTCTTC. Protein sequence: CASSLLARGDGERFF.

This chain joins TRBV30 and TRBJ2-3; D uncertain. The germline V gene has CDR1 GTSNPN and CDR2 SVGIG (reference sequence). V dropped 2 bases and J dropped 2 bases, with 5 bases sitting between them. The CDR3 is 12 residues long. As DNA, the CDR3 is TGTGCCTGGAGTTGGAACACAGATACGCAGTATTTT. Protein sequence: CAWSWNTDTQYF.

The chain recombines TRBV28 with TRBJ1-2; D is unresolved. V lost 2 bases to trimming and J lost 3 bases, with 7 bases between them. Germline V gives CDR1 MDHEN, CDR2 SYDVKM. The CDR3 has 13 amino acids. The CDR3 spells CASSLGRYYGYTF. The DNA of the CDR3 is TGTGCCAGCAGTTTAGGACGGTACTATGGCTACACCTTC.

The rearrangement links TRBV5-5 to TRBJ2-1, with D perhaps TRBD1 or TRBD2 (5 bases each). Per the germline V gene, CDR1 is SGHKS and CDR2 is YYEKEE (reference sequence). Trimming took 1 base from V and 5 from J, leaving 16 bases between them. The CDR3 extends over 16 amino acids. DNA for the CDR3: TGTGCCAGCAGCTTGTTGAGGGTAGGGGCCCACAATGAGCAGTTCTTC. It translates to CASSLLRVGAHNEQFF.

J is TRBJ2-3 and V is TRBV7-3; the match to TRBD1 covers 7 bases. With V trimmed by 6 bases and J by 0 bases, 3 bases remained unmatched. Germline-derived CDR1 and CDR2 are SGHTA and FQGTGA. The CDR3 runs to 14 residues. The CDR3 DNA reads as TGTGCCAGCAGTCAGGACAGGAGCACAGATACGCAGTATTTT. This sequence encodes CASSQDRSTDTQYF. Full variable domain (rest looked up from reference TRBV7-3 and TRBJ2-3): GAGVSQTPSNKVTEKGKYVELRCDPISGHTALYWYRQSLGQGPEFLIYFQGTGAADDSGLPNDRFFAVRPEGSVSTLKIQRTERGDSAVYLCASSQDRSTDTQYFGPGTRLTVL.

This chain joins TRBV30 and TRBJ1-1; D call uncertain. Germline CDR1 is GTSNPN and CDR2 is SVGIG (reference sequence). The V end lost 0 bases, the J end lost 7 bases, and 15 bases lay between the germline ends. This CDR3 is built from 14 residues. The CDR3: CAWSVLLVNGEAFF. In DNA, the CDR3 is TGTGCCTGGAGTGTATTACTTGTTAACGGTGAAGCTTTCTTT. Filled out from reference TRBV30 and TRBJ1-1, the complete variable domain reads SQTIHQWPATLVQPVGSPLSLECTVEGTSNPNLYWYRQAAGRGLQLLFYSVGIGQISSEVPQNLSASRPQDRQFILSSKKLLLSDSGFYLCAWSVLLVNGEAFFGQGTRLTVV.

The chain couples TRBV7-9 to TRBJ2-2, with 7 nucleotides matching TRBD1. Germline values: CDR1 SEHNR, CDR2 FQNEAQ (reference sequence). Trimming took 5 bases from V and 5 from J; bases not matched to a gene: 8. The CDR3 runs to 15 residues. The CDR3 spells CASSRDRDPTGELFF. CDR3 nucleotides: TGTGCCAGCAGCCGCGACAGGGATCCGACCGGGGAGCTGTTTTTT.

V is TRBV28 and J is TRBJ2-5; D unclear. V was pared by 2 bases and J by 2 bases, with 15 bases between. CDR1 is MDHEN and CDR2 is SYDVKM in the germline V gene. The CDR3 runs to 16 residues. CDR3 protein: CASSLSYLIRQETQYF. CDR3 in DNA: TGTGCCAGCAGTTTAAGCTATCTGATTAGACAAGAGACCCAGTACTTC.